This record concerns one T cell receptor (beta chain) sequence. Its antigen is as yet unknown. Trimming shortened V by 1 base and J by 8 bases, and 14 bases separated the two germline ends. This CDR3 has 14 amino acids. One entry per CDR3 protein, called by TCRdb with MiXCR from the reads. This table holds some 25,000 distinct CDR3 sequences, over 55% found once. Graft donor-derived T-allo10 cells were described as host-alloantigen-specific, anergic, and alloantigen-specifically suppressive. This sample stems from a study of type 1 regulatory T cells. Looking at the study overall: T-allo10 is an in vitro-generated, Tr1-enriched CD4 T cell product specific for alloantigen.

The sequence was collected from a human donor in good health. The gene calls are TRBV12-3 or TRBV12-4 and TRBJ1-2; weak D call: TRBD1 (6 bases). Sequencing used cultured T cells, either the whole culture or a sorted T cell fraction (not recorded which). The subset denotes: Tr1-enriched cell product generated in vitro against host alloantigens. The CDR3 DNA reads TGTGCCAGCAGTTTAGGGGTACAGGGCTACGGCTACACCTTC. Translated: CASSLGVQGYGYTF.